These 32 T cell receptor beta chains were all obtained from the same sample, sequenced in a study of blood T cell repertoires in COVID-19. Profiling relied on immunoSEQ multiplex PCR, and the TCRdb table lists in-frame clones only, not all of them. The table has about 400,000 clones, 88% seen once. The sample taken for sequencing was PBMCs or T cells enriched from blood (not recorded which). All receptors come from a woman in her twenties or thirties with acute COVID-19.

The CDR3 is CASSPGGAAGELFF. CDR3 DNA: TGTGCCAGCAGCCCAGGGGGCGCAGCCGGGGAGCTGTTTTTT. The genes are TRBV7-3 and TRBJ2-2; TRBD1 matches 8 bases. Germline V gene data show CDR1 as SGHTA and CDR2 as FQGTGA. J gave up 6 bases and V 5 bases, and 5 bases lay outside the gene matches. This CDR3 contains 14 residues.

This chain links TRBV24-1 with TRBJ2-2; TRBD1 might be the D (5 bases). The length of the CDR3 is 16 residues. V lost 3 bases, J lost 4 bases, and 14 bases lay in between. Germline-derived CDR1 and CDR2 are KGHDR and SFDVKD. CDR3 coding DNA: TGTGCCACCAGTGATACCGACTCCAGGGTCACCGGGGAGCTGTTTTTT. Its protein product is CATSDTDSRVTGELFF.

This clone was found a few times. This chain joins TRBV7-2 and TRBJ2-1, with D tentatively TRBD2 (5 bases). The CDR3 totals 16 residues. The V gene lost 5 bases and the J gene lost 4 bases, with 18 bases spanning the gap. Germline lookup yields CDR1 SGHTA and CDR2 FQGNSA. Here the CDR3 reads CASSKEGSGGYNEQFF. CDR3 DNA sequence: TGTGCCAGCAGCAAAGAAGGGAGTGGAGGATACAATGAGCAGTTCTTC.

V usage is TRBV20-1 and J usage is TRBJ1-4; 7 positions agree with TRBD1. Germline CDR1 is DFQATT and CDR2 is SNEGSKA (reference sequence). V gave up 3 bases and J gave up 11 bases; unmatched junction bases: 15. CDR3 size: 15 residues. The CDR3 loop is CSASLAGGSLRKLFF. The CDR3 DNA follows: TGCAGTGCTAGTCTTGCAGGGGGGTCATTGCGGAAACTGTTTTTT.

The sample holds one count of this clone. This chain links TRBV6-6 with TRBJ1-4; D may be TRBD1 (6 bases). Trimming removed 1 base from V and 8 bases from J, with 14 bases in between. Looked up from germline, CDR1 is MNHNY and CDR2 is SVGAGI (reference sequence). This CDR3 has 15 amino acids. The CDR3 is CASSYYKQGREKLFF. In nucleotides, the CDR3 is TGTGCCAGCAGTTACTATAAACAGGGCCGAGAAAAACTGTTTTTT.

This chain connects TRBV3-1 (or the pseudogene TRBV3-2) to TRBJ1-6, with D possibly TRBD1 on 6 matching bases. Germline CDR1 and CDR2: LGHDT and YNNKEL (reference sequence). V dropped 0 bases and J dropped 9 bases, with 12 bases sitting between them. The CDR3 has 15 residues. The CDR3 region is CASSQEHRGGSPLHF. As DNA, the CDR3 is TGTGCCAGCAGCCAAGAGCATAGGGGGGGTTCACCCCTCCACTTT.

In its sample, this clone was seen once. The V and J genes are TRBV18 and TRBJ1-3; 9 bases fit TRBD1. The germline V gene has CDR1 KGHSH and CDR2 LQKENI. The CDR3 loop spans 17 amino acids. Germline trimming cut 3 bases from V and 0 bases from J; bases unmatched to any gene: 6. The CDR3 nucleotides read TGTGCCAGCTCACCGACAGGGGGGCCGAGCTCTGGAAACACCATATATTTT. As protein: CASSPTGGPSSGNTIYF.

The rearrangement uses TRBV5-8 and TRBJ1-6; a possible D gene is TRBD1 (6 bases). V lost 4 bases to trimming and J lost 10 bases, with 12 bases between them. The CDR3 length is 13 residues. The germline CDR1 and CDR2 sequences are SGHTS and YDEGEE. The CDR3 DNA reads TGTGCCAGCAGCGGTACAGGGCCCTCACCCCTCCACTTT. It yields the protein CASSGTGPSPLHF.

V is TRBV19 and J is TRBJ1-4, with TRBD1 as a possible D gene (5 bases). V lost 5 bases to trimming and J lost 5 bases, with 15 bases between them. Germline V gene sequence: CDR1 LNHDA, CDR2 SQIVND (reference sequence). The CDR3 is 15 residues long. This CDR3 is CASSSRQRSNEKLFF. The CDR3 DNA is TGTGCCAGTAGTTCACGACAGAGATCAAATGAAAAACTGTTTTTT.

The rearrangement uses TRBV29-1 and TRBJ1-1; 9 nucleotides match TRBD1. CDR3 length: 13 amino acids. Germline CDR1 is SQVTM and CDR2 is ANQGSEA. The ends lost 5 bases at V and 6 bases at J; junction bases unmatched: 7. CDR3 protein: CSVRDRGRAEAFF. In DNA form, the CDR3 reads TGCAGCGTTCGTGACAGGGGGAGGGCTGAAGCTTTCTTT.

The V gene is TRBV2, the J gene TRBJ2-2, with D tentatively TRBD1 (5 bases). Trimming took 6 bases from V and 3 from J, leaving 17 bases between them. The CDR3 runs 16 residues. CDR1 and CDR2 from the germline V gene are SNHLY and FYNNEI. CDR3 in DNA: TGTGCCAGCAGCGACCGAAGGGGCCTATACACCGGGGAGCTGTTTTTT. Protein product: CASSDRRGLYTGELFF.

The CDR3 DNA sequence: TGTGCCAGCTCACCGTACGACAGGGCCCAGGATCAGCCCCAGCATTTT. Amino acid sequence: CASSPYDRAQDQPQHF. J is TRBJ1-5 and V is TRBV18; 7 bases map to TRBD1. The CDR3 has 16 residues. The V segment lost 3 bases and the J segment 5 bases; nucleotides outside the gene matches: 10. Germline V gene lookup returns CDR1 KGHSH and CDR2 LQKENI.

The chain carries TRBV6-5 and TRBJ2-1; D is possibly TRBD1 (5 bases). Per germline, CDR1 MNHEY and CDR2 SVGAGI. The CDR3 has 13 residues. With 5 bases removed from V and 5 bases from J, the gap between germline ends came to 10 bases. CDR3 loop: CASSISGNNEQFF. The CDR3, as DNA: TGTGCCAGCAGTATTTCAGGGAACAATGAGCAGTTCTTC.

The CDR3 coding sequence is TGTGCCAGCAGCTTGGAGGGAGGGAACACTGAAGCTTTCTTT. Translating it yields CASSLEGGNTEAFF. The chain couples TRBV5-5 to TRBJ1-1; D unclear. Germline CDR1 SGHKS, CDR2 YYEKEE (reference sequence). CDR3 length: 14 residues. Trimming cost V 0 bases and J 1 base, with 7 bases left between them.

This clone appeared a single time. The chain employs TRBV21-1 and TRBJ2-3; no check of the table's D call, TRBD2, against the DNA was made. TRBV21-1 is a pseudogene locus. The CDR3 extends over 17 amino acids. The CDR3 region is CASSKGDSDPSTDTQYF. The CDR3 DNA is TGTGCCAGCAGCAAAGGAGATTCCGATCCCAGCACAGATACGCAGTATTTT.

This chain uses TRBV6-5 with TRBJ1-1; TRBD1 agrees at 7 bases. This CDR3 is built from 12 residues. After removal of 7 bases from V and 6 bases from J, the junction contained 5 bases not matched to a gene. From germline, CDR1 is MNHEY and CDR2 SVGAGI. CDR3 sequence (DNA): TGTGCCAGCAAGCAGGGGGTTGCTGAAGCTTTCTTT. Encoded protein: CASKQGVAEAFF.

Regarding this clone: The sample contains more than one DNA sequence encoding this CDR3. The V gene is TRBV20-1, the J gene TRBJ2-7, with a tentative D call TRBD2 (5 bases). Trimming took off 3 bases at V and 2 bases at J, with 8 bases between the two ends. Germline CDR1 DFQATT, CDR2 SNEGSKA (reference sequence). The CDR3 extends over 12 amino acids. CDR3 sequence: CSASLATYEQYF. DNA of the CDR3: TGCAGTGCTAGTCTAGCTACCTACGAGCAGTACTTC.

CDR3 protein: CAGGRENSPLHF. CDR3 bases: TGTGCCGGGGGCAGGGAGAATTCACCCCTCCACTTT. The chain combines TRBV28 with TRBJ1-6; possibly TRBD1 for D (6 bases). Trimming took off 11 bases at V and 7 bases at J, with 12 bases between the two ends. The germline V gene has CDR1 MDHEN and CDR2 SYDVKM. This CDR3 is 12 amino acids long. The full variable domain, its missing parts supplied by reference TRBV28 and TRBJ1-6, is DVKVTQSSRYLVKRTGEKVFLECVQDMDHENMFWYRQDPGLGLRLIYFSYDVKMKEKGDIPEGYSVSREKKERFSLILESASTNQTSMYLCAGGRENSPLHFGNGTRLTVT.

This chain joins TRBV5-4 and TRBJ1-2; TRBD1 is a possible D gene (6 bases). Between the trimmed V and J ends, which lost 4 bases and 0 bases, there was a span of 10 bases. Germline V gene data show CDR1 as SGHNT and CDR2 as YYREEE (reference sequence). CDR3 size: 14 residues. CDR3 residues: CASSLRGPNYGYTF. The CDR3 DNA follows: TGTGCCAGCAGCCTCAGGGGTCCTAACTATGGCTACACCTTC.

This chain's CDR3 is CASSPGQGDGANVLTF. CDR3 in DNA: TGTGCCAGCAGCCCCGGACAGGGTGACGGGGCCAACGTCCTGACTTTC. This chain joins TRBV7-9 and TRBJ2-6, with 8 bases matching TRBD1. The CDR3 runs 16 residues. The V and J ends lost 5 bases and 4 bases, in that order; junction bases with no gene match: 7. Germline V gene sequence: CDR1 SEHNR, CDR2 FQNEAQ (reference sequence).

The chain employs TRBV5-1 and TRBJ2-1; weak D call: TRBD1 (5 bases). This CDR3 comprises 15 residues. Per germline, CDR1 SGHRS and CDR2 YFSETQ. V lost 5 bases and J 5 bases, leaving 17 bases between the germline ends. The CDR3 reads CASRPDQGRNNEQFF. CDR3 DNA: TGCGCCAGCAGACCTGACCAGGGCCGGAACAATGAGCAGTTCTTC.

In its sample, this clone was seen once. The J gene is TRBJ2-1, the V gene TRBV24-1, with 8 bases lining up with TRBD2. The junction had 11 bases not matched to a gene; V was cut back by 4 bases and J by 4 bases. This CDR3 has 17 amino acids. In germline, CDR1 is KGHDR, CDR2 SFDVKD. The CDR3 region is CATSDPGRAGGYNEQFF. Here the CDR3 DNA reads TGTGCCACCAGTGACCCTGGGAGGGCGGGGGGTTACAATGAGCAGTTCTTC.

The chain links TRBV9 to TRBJ1-1; a possible D gene is TRBD1 (5 bases). This CDR3 is built from 13 residues. Looked up from germline, CDR1 is SGDLS and CDR2 is YYNGEE. V shed 0 bases and J shed 7 bases, with 10 bases lying between them. The CDR3 here is CASSVVSQGEAFF. In nucleotides, the CDR3 is TGTGCCAGCAGCGTAGTGAGTCAGGGTGAAGCTTTCTTT.

The chain is built from TRBV5-6 and TRBJ2-7; the match to TRBD1 covers 9 bases. J lost 2 bases, V lost 4 bases, and 4 bases had no gene match. CDR1 is SGHDT, CDR2 YYEEEE, per germline. This CDR3 is 14 amino acids long. The CDR3 spells CASSTGGAPYEQYF. As DNA, the CDR3 is TGTGCCAGCAGCACAGGGGGCGCCCCCTACGAGCAGTACTTC.

This clone occurred a few times. The chain combines TRBV28 with TRBJ1-1; perhaps TRBD1 as D (5 bases). From germline, CDR1 is MDHEN and CDR2 SYDVKM. V lost 8 bases, J lost 3 bases, and 13 bases lay in between. There are 13 residues in the CDR3. The CDR3 region is CASYDAGDTEAFF. Written as DNA, the CDR3 is TGTGCCAGCTATGACGCGGGGGACACTGAAGCTTTCTTT.

The chain is built from TRBV18 and TRBJ1-1; D gene ambiguous. V was shortened by 7 bases and J by 3 bases, with 15 bases between the two germline ends. Germline CDR1 KGHSH, CDR2 LQKENI. The CDR3 has 14 amino acids. The CDR3 here is CASYPARQDTEAFF. The CDR3 nucleotides are TGTGCCAGCTACCCAGCCCGGCAGGACACTGAAGCTTTCTTT.

The chain recombines TRBV24-1 with TRBJ2-7; TRBD2 matches 9 bases. The CDR3 sequence is 14 residues long. The germline gives CDR1 KGHDR, CDR2 SFDVKD. Trimming at V came to 5 bases and at J to 4 bases, leaving 5 bases not matched to a gene. The CDR3 loop reads CATSGGGGAYEQYF. The CDR3 DNA sequence: TGTGCCACCAGTGGTGGCGGGGGGGCATACGAGCAGTACTTC.

This clone was observed a single time. The chain links TRBV4-1 to TRBJ1-4, with 8 bases identical to TRBD1. The CDR3 has 16 residues. Per germline, CDR1 MGHRA and CDR2 YSYEKL. Trimming cost V 3 bases and J 6 bases; bases outside gene matches: 9. The CDR3: CASSQYHRGKDEKLFF. In nucleotides, the CDR3 is TGCGCCAGCAGCCAGTACCACAGGGGGAAGGATGAAAAACTGTTTTTT.

The chain recombines TRBV28 with TRBJ1-2; perhaps TRBD1 as D (5 bases). Deletions cut 3 bases from V and 3 bases from J, with 14 bases between. Germline CDR1 MDHEN, CDR2 SYDVKM. CDR3 length equals 15 residues. The CDR3 nucleotides are TGTGCCAGCAGTTTGGGGCTGCGGACACACTATGGCTACACCTTC. Protein sequence: CASSLGLRTHYGYTF.

V and J are TRBV29-1 and TRBJ1-2; D ambiguous. This CDR3 spans 13 amino acids. Germline CDR1 is SQVTM and CDR2 is ANQGSEA. Trimming stripped 5 bases from V and 5 bases from J, with 15 bases between. CDR3 DNA: TGCAGCGTTCCCTCGACTGCTCCTTATGGCTACACCTTC. This gives the protein CSVPSTAPYGYTF.

This clone was observed a few times. The V call is TRBV4-1, the J call TRBJ2-3; the D gene is possibly TRBD2 (7 bases). The germline gives CDR1 MGHRA, CDR2 YSYEKL. Between the trimmed V and J ends, which lost 4 bases and 4 bases, there was a span of 12 bases. The CDR3 loop spans 14 amino acids. CDR3 nucleotides: TGCGCCAGCAGCCTAACGGGGGGCGCAGATACGCAGTATTTT. Translated, it gives CASSLTGGADTQYF.

The chain couples TRBV24-1 to TRBJ2-1, with TRBD2 as a possible D gene (6 bases). There are 12 residues in the CDR3. Trimming took 5 bases from V and 9 from J, leaving 10 bases between them. Per germline, CDR1 KGHDR and CDR2 SFDVKD. The CDR3 DNA is TGTGCCACCAGTGCCGTACTAGCTGAGCAGTTCTTC. This encodes CATSAVLAEQFF.